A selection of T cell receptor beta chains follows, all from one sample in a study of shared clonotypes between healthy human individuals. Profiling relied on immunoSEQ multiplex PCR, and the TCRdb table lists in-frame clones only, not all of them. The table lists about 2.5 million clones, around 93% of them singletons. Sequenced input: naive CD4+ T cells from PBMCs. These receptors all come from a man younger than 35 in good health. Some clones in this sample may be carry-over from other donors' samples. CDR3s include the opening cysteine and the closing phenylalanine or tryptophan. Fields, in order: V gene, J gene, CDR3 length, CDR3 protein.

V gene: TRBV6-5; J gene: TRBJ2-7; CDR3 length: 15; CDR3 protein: CASSYGREGRYEQYF
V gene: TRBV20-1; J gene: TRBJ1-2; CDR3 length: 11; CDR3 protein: CSGMTGYGYTF
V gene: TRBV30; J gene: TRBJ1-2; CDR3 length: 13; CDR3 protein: CAKPGPTGYGYTF
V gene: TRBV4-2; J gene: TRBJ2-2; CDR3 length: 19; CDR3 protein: CASSQDTRKPYNVLGELFF
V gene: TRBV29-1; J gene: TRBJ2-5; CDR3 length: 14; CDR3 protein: CSVEMSGGEETQYF
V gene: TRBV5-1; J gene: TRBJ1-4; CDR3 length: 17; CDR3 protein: CASSFTGARRANEKLFF
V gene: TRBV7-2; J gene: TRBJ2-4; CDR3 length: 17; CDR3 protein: CASSPPGRGERGDIQYF
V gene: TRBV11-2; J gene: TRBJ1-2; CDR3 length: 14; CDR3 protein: CASSWGGSSYGYTF
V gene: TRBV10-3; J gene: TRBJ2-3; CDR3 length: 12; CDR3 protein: CAISGYLDTQYF
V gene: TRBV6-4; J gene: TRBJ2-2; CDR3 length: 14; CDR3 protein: CASRGQENTGELFF
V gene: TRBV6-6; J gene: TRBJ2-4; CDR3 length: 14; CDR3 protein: CASSYGQGAYIQYF
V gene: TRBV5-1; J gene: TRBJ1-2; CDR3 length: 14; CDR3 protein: CASSGGGANYGYTF
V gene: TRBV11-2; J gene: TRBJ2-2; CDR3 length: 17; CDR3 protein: CASSPSPGRVGTGELFF
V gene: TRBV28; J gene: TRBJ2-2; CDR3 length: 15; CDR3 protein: CASSLVGAQGGELFF
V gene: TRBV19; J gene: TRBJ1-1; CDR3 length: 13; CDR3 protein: CASSDRGNTEAFF
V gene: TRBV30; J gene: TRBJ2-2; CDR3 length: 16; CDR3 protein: CAWSPGQGVNTGELFF
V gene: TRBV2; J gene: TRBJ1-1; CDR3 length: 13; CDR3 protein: CASSEAGLTEAFF
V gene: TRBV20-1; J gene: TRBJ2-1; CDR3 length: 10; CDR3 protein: CSASTHEQFF
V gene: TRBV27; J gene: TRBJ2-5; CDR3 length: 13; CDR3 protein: CASSWDIRETQYF
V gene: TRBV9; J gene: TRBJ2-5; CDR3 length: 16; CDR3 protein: CASSPTSGRGPETQYF
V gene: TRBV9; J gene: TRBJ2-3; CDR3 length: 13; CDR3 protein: CASSAREPDTQYF
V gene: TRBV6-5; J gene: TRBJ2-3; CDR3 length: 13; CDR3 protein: CASSRQGPDTQYF
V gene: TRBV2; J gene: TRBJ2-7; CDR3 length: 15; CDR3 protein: CASSTGRRGGYEQYF
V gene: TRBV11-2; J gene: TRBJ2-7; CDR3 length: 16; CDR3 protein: CASRPRAGRGSYEQYF
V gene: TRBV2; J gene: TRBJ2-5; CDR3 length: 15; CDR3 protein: CASSAGDQLQETQYF
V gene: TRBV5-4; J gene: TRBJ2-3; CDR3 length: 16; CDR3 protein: CASSSSNQRSTDTQYF
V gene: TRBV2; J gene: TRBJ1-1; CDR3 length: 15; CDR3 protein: CASRLGGRGNTEAFF
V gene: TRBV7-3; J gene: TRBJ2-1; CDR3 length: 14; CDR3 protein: CASSPLPTVNEQFF
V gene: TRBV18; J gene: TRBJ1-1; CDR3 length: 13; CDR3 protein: CASSPPAGTEAFF
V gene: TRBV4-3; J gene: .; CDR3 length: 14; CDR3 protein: CASSQVVSTYEQYF
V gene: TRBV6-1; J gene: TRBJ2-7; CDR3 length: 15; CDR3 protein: CASSEGGSLSYEQYF
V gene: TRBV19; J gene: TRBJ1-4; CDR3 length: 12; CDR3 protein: CASSISPEKLFF
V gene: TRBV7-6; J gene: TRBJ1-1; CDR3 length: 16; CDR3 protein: CASSLFQGSANTEAFF
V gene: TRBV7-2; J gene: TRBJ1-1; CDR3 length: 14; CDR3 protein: CASSLDSPNTEAFF
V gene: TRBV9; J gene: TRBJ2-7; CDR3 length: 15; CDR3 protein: CASSADPGLYYEQYF
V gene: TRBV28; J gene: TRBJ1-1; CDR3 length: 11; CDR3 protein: CASRGGREAFF
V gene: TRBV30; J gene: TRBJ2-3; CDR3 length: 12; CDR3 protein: CAWSVNPNTQYF
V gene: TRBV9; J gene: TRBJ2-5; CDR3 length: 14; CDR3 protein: CASSVMGTQETQYF
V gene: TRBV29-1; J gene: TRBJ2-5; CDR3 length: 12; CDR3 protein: CSVSMYQETQYF
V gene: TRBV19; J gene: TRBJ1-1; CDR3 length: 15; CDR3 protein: CASKREGVGDTEAFF
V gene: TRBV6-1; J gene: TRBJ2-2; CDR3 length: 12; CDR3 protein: CASNSYTGELFF
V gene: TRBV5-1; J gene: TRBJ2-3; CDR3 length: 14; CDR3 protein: CASSLGQTADTQYF
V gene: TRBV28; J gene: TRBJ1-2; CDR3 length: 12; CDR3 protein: CATDGSDYGYTF
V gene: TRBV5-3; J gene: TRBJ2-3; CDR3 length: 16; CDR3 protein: CARSLTSGRPTDTQYF
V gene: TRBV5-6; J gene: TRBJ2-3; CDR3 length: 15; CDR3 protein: CASSWGEGSTDTQYF
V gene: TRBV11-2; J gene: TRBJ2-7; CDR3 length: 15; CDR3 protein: CASSVPGTLSYEQYF
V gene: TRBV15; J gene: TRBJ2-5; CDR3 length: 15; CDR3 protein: CATSRRGSGSETQYF
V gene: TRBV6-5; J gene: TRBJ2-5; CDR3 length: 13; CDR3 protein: CASSYPGGETQYF
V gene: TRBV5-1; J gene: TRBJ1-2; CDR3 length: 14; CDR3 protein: CASSLVTGNYGYTF
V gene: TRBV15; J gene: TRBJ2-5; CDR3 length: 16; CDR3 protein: CATSRAQQGEVETQYF
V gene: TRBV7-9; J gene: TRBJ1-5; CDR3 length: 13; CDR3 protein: CASSLGGLQPQHF